One T cell receptor (beta chain) is described in this entry. This entry belongs to a study of somatic mutations in cytotoxic T cells in rheumatoid arthritis. Sequencing used immunoSEQ multiplex PCR; TCRdb keeps in-frame clones, though not all of them. The repertoire includes roughly 14,000 clones, 75% to 95% of them detected once, and more than 15% sits in the top ten. Unmatched junction bases numbered 8, after V lost 5 bases and J lost 4 bases. CDR1 and CDR2 from the germline V gene are MNHEY and SVGAGI. The CDR3 consists of 15 residues. Sequenced: CD4+ T cells sorted from blood. The J gene is TRBJ2-3, the V gene TRBV6-5; 8 bases map to TRBD1. The sequence was collected from a man between 65 and 85 years old with rheumatoid arthritis. The CDR3 nucleotides are TGTGCCAGCAGTCGCGCTGGACAGGGCCCAGATACGCAGTATTTT. This codes for CASSRAGQGPDTQYF.